This TCR beta chain was sequenced for a study of blood T cell repertoires in COVID-19. Study in general: Nucleic acid was either cDNA or gDNA, and it came from T cells, B-cell-depleted T cells, or PBMCs.

Produced via immunoSEQ multiplex PCR; TCRdb's table is partial and in-frame only. Found here are a few hundred thousand clones, 86% of them singletons; the top ten hold 4.5% to 5.5%. The CDR3 consists of 15 residues. Looked up from germline, CDR1 is MGHRA and CDR2 is YSYEKL. Trimming removed 5 bases at V and 4 bases at J, with 14 bases between. Ages ranged from roughly 18 to 100 years, with residence in under 25 US areas. Assignment of participants to cohorts was predicated upon participant-reported clinical history. A case of COVID-19 had been met by exposed participants within 2 weeks before study entry.

The sequence was obtained from a woman between 25 and 40 years old who had been exposed to COVID-19. V gene TRBV4-1 combines with J gene TRBJ1-4, with D perhaps TRBD1 (6 bases). The source material was PBMCs or T cells enriched from blood (not recorded which). CDR3 sequence: CASSDEGGINEKLFF. DNA for the CDR3: TGCGCCAGCAGCGACGAGGGGGGGATTAATGAAAAACTGTTTTTT.